This T cell receptor (beta chain) was documented in a study of identical twins. V gave up 4 bases and J gave up 1 base; unmatched junction bases: 7. The CDR3 sequence is 15 residues long. Per the germline V gene, CDR1 is DFQATT and CDR2 is SNEGSKA (reference sequence). MiXCR, run by TCRdb on the 5' RACE reads, gives a single entry per CDR3 protein. Here the sample spans about 730,000 distinct CDR3 sequences, around 20% being singletons. The same data also contributed to another study, on T cells expressing NK-cell markers.

The sequence was collected from a young woman in good health. The sequenced sample consisted of PBMCs. The chain recombines TRBV20-1 with TRBJ1-3, with 7 bases lining up with TRBD1. CDR3 region: CSATGGSHSGNTIYF. DNA of the CDR3: TGCAGTGCTACAGGGGGATCTCATTCTGGAAACACCATATATTTT.